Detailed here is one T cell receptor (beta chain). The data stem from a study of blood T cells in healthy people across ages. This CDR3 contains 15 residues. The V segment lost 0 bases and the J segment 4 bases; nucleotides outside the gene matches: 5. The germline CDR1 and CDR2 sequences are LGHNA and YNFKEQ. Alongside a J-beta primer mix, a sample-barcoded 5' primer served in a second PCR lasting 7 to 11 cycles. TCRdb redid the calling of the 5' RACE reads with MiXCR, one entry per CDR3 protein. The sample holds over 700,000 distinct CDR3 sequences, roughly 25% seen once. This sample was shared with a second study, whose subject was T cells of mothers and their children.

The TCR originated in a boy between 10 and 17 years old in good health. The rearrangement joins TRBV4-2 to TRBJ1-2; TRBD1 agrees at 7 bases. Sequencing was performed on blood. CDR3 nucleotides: TGTGCCAGCAGCCAAGAGGACAGGACCCTCTATGGCTACACCTTC. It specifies CASSQEDRTLYGYTF.